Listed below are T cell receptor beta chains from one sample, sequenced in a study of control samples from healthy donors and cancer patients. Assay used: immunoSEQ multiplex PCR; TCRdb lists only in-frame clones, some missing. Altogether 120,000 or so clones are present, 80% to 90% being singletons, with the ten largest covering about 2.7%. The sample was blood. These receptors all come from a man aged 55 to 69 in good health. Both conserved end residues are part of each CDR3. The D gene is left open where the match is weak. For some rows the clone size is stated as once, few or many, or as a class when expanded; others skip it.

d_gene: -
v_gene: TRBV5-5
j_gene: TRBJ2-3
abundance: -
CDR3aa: CASSLGGGADTQYF
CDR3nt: TGTGCCAGCAGCTTGGGTGGGGGTGCAGATACGCAGTATTTT

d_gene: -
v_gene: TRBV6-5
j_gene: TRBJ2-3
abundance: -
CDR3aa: CASKTQGGRTDTQYF
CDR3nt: TGTGCCAGCAAGACCCAGGGGGGGCGGACAGATACGCAGTATTTT

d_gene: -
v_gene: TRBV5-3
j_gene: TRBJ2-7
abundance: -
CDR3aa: CARSLRPAGISYEQYF
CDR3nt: TGTGCCAGAAGCCTGCGTCCGGCAGGGATATCCTACGAGCAGTACTTC

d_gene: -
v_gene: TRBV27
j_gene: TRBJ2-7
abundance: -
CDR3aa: CASRVTSQSNEQYF
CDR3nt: TGTGCCAGCAGGGTGACTAGTCAGAGCAACGAGCAGTACTTC

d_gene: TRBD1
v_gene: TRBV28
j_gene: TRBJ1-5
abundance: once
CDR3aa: CANRGGSGQPQHF
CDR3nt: TGTGCCAACCGAGGGGGCTCGGGTCAGCCCCAGCATTTT

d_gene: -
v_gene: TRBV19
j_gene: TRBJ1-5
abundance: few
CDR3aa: CASGASGLSNQPQHF
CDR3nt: TGTGCCAGTGGGGCATCAGGTTTGAGCAATCAGCCCCAGCATTTT

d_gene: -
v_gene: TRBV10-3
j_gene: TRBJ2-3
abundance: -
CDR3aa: CAIRFSDTQYF
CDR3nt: TGTGCCATCAGGTTCTCGGATACGCAGTATTTT

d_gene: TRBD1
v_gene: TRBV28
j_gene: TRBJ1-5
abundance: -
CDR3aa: CASSPWPDRGQPQHF
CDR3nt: TGTGCCAGCAGCCCGTGGCCGGACAGGGGTCAGCCCCAGCATTTT

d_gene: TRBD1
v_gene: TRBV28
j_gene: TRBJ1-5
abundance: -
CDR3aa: CASSLFLGQGVNQPQHF
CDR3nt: TGTGCCAGCAGTTTATTTTTGGGGCAGGGGGTCAATCAGCCCCAGCATTTT

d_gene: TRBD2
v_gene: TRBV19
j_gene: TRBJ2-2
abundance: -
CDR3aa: CASSPGLAGGRNTGELFF
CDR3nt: TGTGCCAGTAGTCCGGGACTAGCGGGGGGAAGAAACACCGGGGAGCTGTTTTTT

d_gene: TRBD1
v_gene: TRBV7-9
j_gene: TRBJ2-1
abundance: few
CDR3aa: CASSFSGQGFLKHNEQFF
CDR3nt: TGTGCCAGCAGCTTTTCGGGACAGGGTTTTCTCAAACACAATGAGCAGTTCTTC

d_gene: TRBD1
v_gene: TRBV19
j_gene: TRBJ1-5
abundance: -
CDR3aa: CATQRGQSNQPQHF
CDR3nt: TGTGCCACCCAAAGGGGACAGTCGAATCAGCCCCAGCATTTT

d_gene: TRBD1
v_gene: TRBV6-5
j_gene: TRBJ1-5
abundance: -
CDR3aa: CASSSQGSSNQPQHF
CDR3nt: TGTGCCAGCAGTTCACAGGGGAGTAGCAATCAGCCCCAGCATTTT

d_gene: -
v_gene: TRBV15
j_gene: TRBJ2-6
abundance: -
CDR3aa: CATSRVADFSGANVLTF
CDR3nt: TGTGCCACCAGCAGAGTGGCAGATTTCTCTGGGGCCAACGTCCTGACTTTC

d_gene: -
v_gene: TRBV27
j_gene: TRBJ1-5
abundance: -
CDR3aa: CASSLSWAGNQPQHF
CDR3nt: TGTGCCAGCAGTTTATCTTGGGCAGGGAATCAGCCCCAGCATTTT

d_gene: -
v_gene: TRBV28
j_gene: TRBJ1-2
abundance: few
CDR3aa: CASSFTWSGYTF
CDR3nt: TGTGCCAGCAGTTTTACGTGGAGTGGCTACACCTTC

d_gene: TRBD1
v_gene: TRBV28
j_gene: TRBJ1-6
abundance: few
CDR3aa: CASSLGQGNSPLHF
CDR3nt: TGTGCCAGCAGTTTAGGACAGGGAAATTCACCCCTCCACTTT

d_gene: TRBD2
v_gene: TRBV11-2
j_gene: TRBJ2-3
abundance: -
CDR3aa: CASSSFRGGPDTQYF
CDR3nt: TGTGCCAGCAGCTCATTTCGGGGGGGGCCAGATACGCAGTATTTT

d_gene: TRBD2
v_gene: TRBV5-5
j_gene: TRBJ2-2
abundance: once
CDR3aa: CASSLLAGNTGELFF
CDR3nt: TGTGCCAGCAGCTTACTAGCGGGGAACACCGGGGAGCTGTTTTTT

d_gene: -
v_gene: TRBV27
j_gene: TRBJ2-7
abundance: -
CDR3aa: CASSPGTGEQYF
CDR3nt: TGTGCCAGCAGTCCCGGGACCGGCGAGCAGTACTTC

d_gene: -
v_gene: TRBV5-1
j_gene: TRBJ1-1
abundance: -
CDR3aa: CASSLTGMNTEAFF
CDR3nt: TGCGCCAGCAGCTTGACAGGGATGAACACTGAAGCTTTCTTT

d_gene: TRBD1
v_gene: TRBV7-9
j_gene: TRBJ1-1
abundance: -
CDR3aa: CASSPRDRVRNTEAFF
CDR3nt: TGTGCCAGCAGCCCCCGGGACAGGGTTCGGAACACTGAAGCTTTCTTT

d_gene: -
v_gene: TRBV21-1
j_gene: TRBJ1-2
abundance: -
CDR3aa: CASSKAEREGYTF
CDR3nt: TGTGCCAGCAGCAAAGCGGAGAGGGAAGGCTACACCTTC

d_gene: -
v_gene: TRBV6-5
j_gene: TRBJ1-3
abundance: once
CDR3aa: CASKEAGSSGNTIYF
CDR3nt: TGTGCCAGCAAAGAGGCAGGGAGTTCTGGAAACACCATATATTTT

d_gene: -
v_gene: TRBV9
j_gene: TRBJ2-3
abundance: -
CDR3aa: CASSLRGRRGGTDTQYF
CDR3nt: TGTGCCAGCAGCCTCAGGGGTAGGCGCGGGGGCACAGATACGCAGTATTTT

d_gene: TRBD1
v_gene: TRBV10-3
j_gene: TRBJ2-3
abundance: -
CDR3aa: CAISRGGQGNTDTQYF
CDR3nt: TGTGCCATCAGTAGGGGGGGACAGGGAAACACAGATACGCAGTATTTT

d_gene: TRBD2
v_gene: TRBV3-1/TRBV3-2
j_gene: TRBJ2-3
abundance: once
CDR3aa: CASSQTSGGGDTQYF
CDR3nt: TGTGCCAGCAGCCAGACTAGCGGGGGCGGGGATACGCAGTATTTT

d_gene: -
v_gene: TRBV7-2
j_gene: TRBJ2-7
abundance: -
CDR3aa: CASSLASKAYEQYF
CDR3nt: TGTGCCAGCAGCTTAGCCTCGAAGGCCTACGAGCAGTACTTC

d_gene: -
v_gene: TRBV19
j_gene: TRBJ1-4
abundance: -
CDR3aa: CASSIGAIGEKLFF
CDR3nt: TGTGCCAGTAGTATTGGGGCGATCGGGGAAAAACTGTTTTTT

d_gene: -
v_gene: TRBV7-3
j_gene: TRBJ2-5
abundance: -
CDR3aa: CASSLGQQETQYF
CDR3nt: TGTGCCAGCAGCCTCGGCCAGCAAGAGACCCAGTACTTC

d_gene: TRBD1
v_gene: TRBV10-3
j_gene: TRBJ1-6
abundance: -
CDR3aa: CAISESGTGTSPLHF
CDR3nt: TGTGCCATCAGTGAGTCAGGGACAGGGACGTCACCCCTCCACTTT

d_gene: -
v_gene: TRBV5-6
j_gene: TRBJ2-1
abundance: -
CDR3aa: CASSLFETGRDNEQFF
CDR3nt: TGTGCCAGCAGCTTATTTGAGACAGGGAGGGACAATGAGCAGTTCTTC

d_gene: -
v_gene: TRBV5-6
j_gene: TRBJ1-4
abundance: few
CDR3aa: CASSWGPTVSNEKLFF
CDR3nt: TGTGCCAGCAGCTGGGGGCCCACGGTTTCTAATGAAAAACTGTTTTTT

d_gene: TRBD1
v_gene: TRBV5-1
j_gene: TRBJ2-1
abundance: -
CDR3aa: CASSFRDRENEQFF
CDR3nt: TGCGCCAGCAGCTTCCGGGACAGGGAAAATGAGCAGTTCTTC

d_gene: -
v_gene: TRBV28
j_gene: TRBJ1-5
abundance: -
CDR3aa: CASSLSYLYSNQPQHF
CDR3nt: TGTGCCAGCAGTTTATCTTACCTGTATAGCAATCAGCCCCAGCATTTT

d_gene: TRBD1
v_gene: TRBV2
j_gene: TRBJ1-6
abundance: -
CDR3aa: CASGGTEISPLHF
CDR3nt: TGTGCCAGCGGAGGGACAGAAATTTCACCCCTCCACTTT

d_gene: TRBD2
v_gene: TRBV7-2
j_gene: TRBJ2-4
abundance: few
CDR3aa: CASQPGGAKNIQYF
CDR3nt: TGTGCCAGCCAACCCGGGGGGGCCAAAAACATTCAGTACTTC